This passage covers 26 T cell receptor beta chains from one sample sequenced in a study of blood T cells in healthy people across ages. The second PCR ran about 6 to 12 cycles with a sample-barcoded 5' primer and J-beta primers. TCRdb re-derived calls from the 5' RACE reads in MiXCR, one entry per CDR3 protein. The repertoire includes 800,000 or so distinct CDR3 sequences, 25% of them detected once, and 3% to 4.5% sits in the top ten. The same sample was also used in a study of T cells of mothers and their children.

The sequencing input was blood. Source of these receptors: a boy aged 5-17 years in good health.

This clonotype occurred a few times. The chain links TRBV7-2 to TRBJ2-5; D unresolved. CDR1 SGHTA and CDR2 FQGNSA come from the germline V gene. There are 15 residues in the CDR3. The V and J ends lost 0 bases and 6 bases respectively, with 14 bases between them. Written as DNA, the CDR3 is TGTGCCAGCAGCTTAGCGCCAACGCCTGAAAAGACCCAGTACTTC. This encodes CASSLAPTPEKTQYF.

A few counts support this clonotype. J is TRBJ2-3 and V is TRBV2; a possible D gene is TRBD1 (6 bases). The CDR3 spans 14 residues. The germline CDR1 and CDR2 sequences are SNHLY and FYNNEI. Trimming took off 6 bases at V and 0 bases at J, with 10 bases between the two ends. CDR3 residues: CASRWTVSTDTQYF. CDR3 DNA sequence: TGTGCCAGCAGATGGACAGTTAGCACAGATACGCAGTATTTT.

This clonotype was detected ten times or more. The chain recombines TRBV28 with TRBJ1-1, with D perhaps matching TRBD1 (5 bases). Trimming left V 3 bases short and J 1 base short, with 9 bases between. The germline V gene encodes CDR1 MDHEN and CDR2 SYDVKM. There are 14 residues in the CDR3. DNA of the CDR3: TGTGCCAGCAGTTTCCGGGGGAGGAACACTGAAGCTTTCTTT. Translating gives CASSFRGRNTEAFF.

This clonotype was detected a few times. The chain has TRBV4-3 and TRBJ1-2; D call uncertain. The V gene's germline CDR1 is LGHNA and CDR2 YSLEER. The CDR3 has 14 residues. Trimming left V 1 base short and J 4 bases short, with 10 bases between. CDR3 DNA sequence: TGCGCCAGCAGCCAAGTTCTCGGTGGCTATGGCTACACCTTC. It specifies CASSQVLGGYGYTF.

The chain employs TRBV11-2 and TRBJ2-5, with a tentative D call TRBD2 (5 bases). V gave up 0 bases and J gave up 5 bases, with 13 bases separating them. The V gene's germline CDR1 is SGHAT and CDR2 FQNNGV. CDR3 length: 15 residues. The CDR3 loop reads CASSLERAIGETQYF. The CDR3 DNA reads TGTGCCAGCAGCTTAGAGAGGGCCATAGGGGAGACCCAGTACTTC.

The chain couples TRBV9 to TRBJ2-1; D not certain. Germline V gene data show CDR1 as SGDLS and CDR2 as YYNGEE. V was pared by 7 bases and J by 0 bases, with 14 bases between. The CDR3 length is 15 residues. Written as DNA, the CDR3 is TGTGCCAGCTCCGTATTACCCGACTCCTACAATGAGCAGTTCTTC. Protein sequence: CASSVLPDSYNEQFF. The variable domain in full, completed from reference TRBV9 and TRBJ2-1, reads DSGVTQTPKHLITATGQRVTLRCSPRSGDLSVYWYQQSLDQGLQFLIQYYNGEERAKGNILERFSAQQFPDLHSELNLSSLELGDSALYFCASSVLPDSYNEQFFGPGTRLTVL.

CDR3 nucleotides: TGTGCCAGCAGACGTACACCCCTGGTAGGACTGTTTTTT. Amino acids: CASRRTPLVGLFF. This chain joins TRBV28 and TRBJ1-4; unclear D gene. This CDR3 is built from 13 residues. The V gene lost 6 bases and the J gene lost 13 bases, with 18 bases spanning the gap. CDR1 MDHEN and CDR2 SYDVKM come from the germline V gene.

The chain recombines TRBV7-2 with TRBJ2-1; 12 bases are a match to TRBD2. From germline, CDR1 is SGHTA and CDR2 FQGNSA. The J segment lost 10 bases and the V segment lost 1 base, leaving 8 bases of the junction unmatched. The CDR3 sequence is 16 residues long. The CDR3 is CASSLVPGLAGTEQFF. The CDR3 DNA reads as TGTGCCAGCAGCTTAGTCCCCGGACTAGCGGGAACCGAGCAGTTCTTC.

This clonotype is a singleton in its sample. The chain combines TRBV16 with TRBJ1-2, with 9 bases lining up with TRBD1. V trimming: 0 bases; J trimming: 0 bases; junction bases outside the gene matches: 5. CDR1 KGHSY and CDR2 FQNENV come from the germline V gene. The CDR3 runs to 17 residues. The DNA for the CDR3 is TGTGCCAGCAGCCAATCCAGGACAGGGGACGCTAACTATGGCTACACCTTC. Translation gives CASSQSRTGDANYGYTF.

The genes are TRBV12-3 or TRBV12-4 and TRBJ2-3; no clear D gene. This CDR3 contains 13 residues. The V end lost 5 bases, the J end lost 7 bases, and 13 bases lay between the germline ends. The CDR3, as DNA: TGTGCCAGCAGTGCCTCCGATGGAAATACGCAGTATTTT. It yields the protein CASSASDGNTQYF.

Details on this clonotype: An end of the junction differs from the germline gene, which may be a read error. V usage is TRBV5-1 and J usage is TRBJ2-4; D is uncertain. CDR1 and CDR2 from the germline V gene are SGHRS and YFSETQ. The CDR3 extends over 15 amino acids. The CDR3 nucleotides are TGTGCCAGCAGCTTGGTAGCAGTAGCCAAAAACATTCAGTACTTC. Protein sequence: CASSLVAVAKNIQYF.

In DNA, the CDR3 is TGCGCCAGCAGCTTGGGGACTAGCGGAGGCGGAGAGACCCAGTACTTC. Its protein is CASSLGTSGGGETQYF. The V gene is TRBV5-1, the J gene TRBJ2-5; 10 bases are shared with TRBD2. The germline V gene has CDR1 SGHRS and CDR2 YFSETQ. This CDR3 region has 16 residues. V shed 0 bases, J shed 4 bases, and the junction held 6 bases outside the gene matches.

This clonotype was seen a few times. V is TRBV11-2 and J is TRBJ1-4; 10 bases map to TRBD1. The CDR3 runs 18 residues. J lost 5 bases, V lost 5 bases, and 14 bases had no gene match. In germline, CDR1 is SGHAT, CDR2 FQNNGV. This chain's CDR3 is CASSPRPGQGPGNEKLFF. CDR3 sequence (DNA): TGTGCCAGCAGCCCACGACCGGGACAGGGGCCCGGCAATGAAAAACTGTTTTTT.

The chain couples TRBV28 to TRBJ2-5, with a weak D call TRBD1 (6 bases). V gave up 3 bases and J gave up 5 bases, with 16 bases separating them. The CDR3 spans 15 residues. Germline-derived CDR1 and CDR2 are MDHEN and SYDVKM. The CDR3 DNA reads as TGTGCCAGCAGTTTCGAACAGGGCGTCGGCGAGACCCAGTACTTC. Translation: CASSFEQGVGETQYF.

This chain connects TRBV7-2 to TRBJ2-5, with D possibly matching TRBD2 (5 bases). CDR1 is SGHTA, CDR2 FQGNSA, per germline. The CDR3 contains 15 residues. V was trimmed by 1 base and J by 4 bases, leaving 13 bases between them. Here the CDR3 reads CASSLGGPWRETQYF. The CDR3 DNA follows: TGTGCCAGCAGCTTAGGCGGGCCCTGGAGAGAGACCCAGTACTTC.

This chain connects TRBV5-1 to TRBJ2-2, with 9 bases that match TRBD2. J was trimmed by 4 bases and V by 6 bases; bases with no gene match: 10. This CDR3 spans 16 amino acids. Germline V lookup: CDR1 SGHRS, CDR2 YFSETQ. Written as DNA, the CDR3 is TGCGCCAGCAAACCCAGTCTAGCGGGGTTCACCGGGGAGCTGTTTTTT. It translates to CASKPSLAGFTGELFF.

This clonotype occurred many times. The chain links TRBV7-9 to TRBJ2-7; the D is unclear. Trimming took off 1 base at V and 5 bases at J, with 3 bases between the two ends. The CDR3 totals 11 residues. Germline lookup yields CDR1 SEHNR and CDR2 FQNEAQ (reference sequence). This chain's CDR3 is CASSLGDEQYF. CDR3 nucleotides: TGTGCCAGCAGCTTAGGGGACGAGCAGTACTTC.

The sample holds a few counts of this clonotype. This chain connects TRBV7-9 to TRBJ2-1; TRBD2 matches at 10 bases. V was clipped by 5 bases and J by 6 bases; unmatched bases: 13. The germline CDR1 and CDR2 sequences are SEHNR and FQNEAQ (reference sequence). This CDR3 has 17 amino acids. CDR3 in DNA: TGTGCCAGCAGCGGTGGAGCCGCGGGACTAGCGATCAATGAGCAGTTCTTC. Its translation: CASSGGAAGLAINEQFF.

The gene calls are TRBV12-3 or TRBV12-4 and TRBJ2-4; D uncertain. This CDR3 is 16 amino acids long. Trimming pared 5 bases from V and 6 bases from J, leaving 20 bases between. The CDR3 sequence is CASSPRGWARINIQYF. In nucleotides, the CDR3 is TGTGCCAGCAGTCCCCGCGGTTGGGCACGGATAAACATTCAGTACTTC.

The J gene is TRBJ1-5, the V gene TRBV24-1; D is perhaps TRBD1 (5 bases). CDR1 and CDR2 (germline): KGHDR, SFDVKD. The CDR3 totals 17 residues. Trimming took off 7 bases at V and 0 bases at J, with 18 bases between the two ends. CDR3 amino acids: CATSASGGPYSNQPQHF. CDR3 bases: TGTGCCACCAGCGCTAGCGGGGGTCCCTATAGCAATCAGCCCCAGCATTTT.

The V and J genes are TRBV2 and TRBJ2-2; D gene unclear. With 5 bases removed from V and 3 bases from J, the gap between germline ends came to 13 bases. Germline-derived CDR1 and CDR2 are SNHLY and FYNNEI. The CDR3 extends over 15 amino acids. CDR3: CASSTSPQYTGELFF. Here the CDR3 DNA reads TGTGCCAGCAGTACCAGCCCGCAGTACACCGGGGAGCTGTTTTTT.

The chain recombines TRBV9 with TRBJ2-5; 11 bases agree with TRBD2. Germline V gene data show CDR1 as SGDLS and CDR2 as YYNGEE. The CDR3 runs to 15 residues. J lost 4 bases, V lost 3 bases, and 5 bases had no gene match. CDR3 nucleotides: TGTGCCAGCAGCGCGGAAGGACTAGCGGGAGAGACCCAGTACTTC. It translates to CASSAEGLAGETQYF.

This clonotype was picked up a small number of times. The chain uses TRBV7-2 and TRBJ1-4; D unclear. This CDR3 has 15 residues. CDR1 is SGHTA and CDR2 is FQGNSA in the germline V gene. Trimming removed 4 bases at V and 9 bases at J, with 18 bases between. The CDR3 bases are TGTGCCAGCAGCTGGGATAACAGTGGAGGCCAAAAACTGTTTTTT. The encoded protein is CASSWDNSGGQKLFF.

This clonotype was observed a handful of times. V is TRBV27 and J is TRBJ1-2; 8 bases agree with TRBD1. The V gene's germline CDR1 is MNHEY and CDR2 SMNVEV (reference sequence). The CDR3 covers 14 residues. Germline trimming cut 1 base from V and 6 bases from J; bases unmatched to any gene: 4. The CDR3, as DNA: TGTGCCAGCAGTTTATTACCAGGGGGCGATGGCTACACCTTC. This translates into CASSLLPGGDGYTF.

CDR3 DNA: TGTGCCAGCAAAAGATCGGGGGCTTGGAACACTGAAGCTTTCTTT. Amino acid sequence: CASKRSGAWNTEAFF. The V and J genes are TRBV27 and TRBJ1-1, with D possibly matching TRBD1 (6 bases). V lost 7 bases and J lost 1, with 16 bases in between. Looked up from germline, CDR1 is MNHEY and CDR2 is SMNVEV (reference sequence). CDR3 size: 15 residues.

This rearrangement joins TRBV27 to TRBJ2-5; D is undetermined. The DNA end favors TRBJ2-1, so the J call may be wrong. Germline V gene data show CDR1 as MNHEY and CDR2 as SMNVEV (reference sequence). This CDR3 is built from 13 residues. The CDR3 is CASSPLGLGEQFF. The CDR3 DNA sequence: TGTGCCAGCAGTCCCCTAGGGCTAGGAGAGCAGTTCTTC.